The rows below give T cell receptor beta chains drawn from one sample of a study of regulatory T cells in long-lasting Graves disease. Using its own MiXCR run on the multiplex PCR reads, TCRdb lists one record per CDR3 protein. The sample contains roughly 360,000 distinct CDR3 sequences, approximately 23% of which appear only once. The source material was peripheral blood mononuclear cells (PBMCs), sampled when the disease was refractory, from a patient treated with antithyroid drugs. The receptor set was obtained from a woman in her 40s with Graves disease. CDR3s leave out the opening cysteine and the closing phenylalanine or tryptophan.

cdr3_aa: ASNAAVGSNRHQPQH
v_call: TRBV7-4

cdr3_aa: ASTGPLKGYT
v_call: TRBV28

cdr3_aa: ASSDYGTGTYYEQY
v_call: TRBV6-1

cdr3_aa: ASSTRRTDTEAF
v_call: TRBV5-1

cdr3_aa: ASSGWPLDRAYEQY
v_call: TRBV10-2

cdr3_aa: ASSPGTRSGELF
v_call: TRBV4-1

cdr3_aa: ASSLSSQGTYEQY
v_call: TRBV12-3/TRBV12-4

cdr3_aa: ASSHPGSGRGSSYNEQF
v_call: TRBV2

cdr3_aa: ASSLEAGPKNTEAF
v_call: TRBV5-1

cdr3_aa: ASSSSPQGYEQY
v_call: TRBV9

cdr3_aa: ASSVVDLAKSGDEQF
v_call: TRBV9